This TCR beta chain comes out of a study of early T cells in non-severe SARS-CoV-2 infection. The CDR3 sequence is 12 residues long. CDR1 and CDR2 (germline): KGHSH, LQKENI. V lost 5 bases and J 5 bases, leaving 7 bases between the germline ends. Notes on this clonotype: The antigen is undetermined.

Study-level points and caveats: Private and CD4 specificities were missed by VDJdb matching, skewed to anti-spike CD8.

TCRdb independently ran MiXCR on the 5' RACE reads; one entry per CDR3 protein. The sample contains tens of thousands of distinct CDR3 sequences, approximately 15% of which appear only once. Specimen: whole blood. The rearrangement links TRBV18 to TRBJ1-5; no definite D call. The sequence came from an adult who was a healthcare worker with PCR-confirmed SARS-CoV-2 infection or an uninfected control (not recorded which). The CDR3 nucleotides read TGTGCCAGCTCAAACAGCCATCAGCCCCAGCATTTT. Amino acids: CASSNSHQPQHF.